A single sample gave rise to the 26 T cell receptor beta chains below, sequenced in a study of T cell clonality in common variable immunodeficiency. Sequenced by immunoSEQ multiplex PCR; TCRdb stores in-frame clones only, minus some. Found here are tens of thousands of clones, no singletons; the ten largest cover about 4.5%. The sample taken for sequencing was peripheral blood mononuclear cells. These receptors originate from a person aged 18-69 years in good health.

This clone was counted ten times or more. Coverage ceases 3 residues before the CDR3 finishes, and the germline J gene fills in the end. The gene calls are TRBV19 and TRBJ1-3, with D maybe TRBD1 (5 bases). The V end lost 3 bases, the J end lost 7 bases, and 10 bases lay between the germline ends. The CDR3 is 13 amino acids. CDR1 and CDR2 (germline): LNHDA, SQIVND (reference sequence). The CDR3 bases that were read are TGTGCCAGTAGTATGGGGGGTCGGAACACC. Translated: CASSMGGRNT. The entire CDR3 reads CASSMGGRNTIYF.

This clone was counted at least ten times. Read sequence stops 3 residues before the CDR3 end, and the germline J gene provides the missing end. This chain uses TRBV20-1 with TRBJ2-7, with a weak D call TRBD2 (6 bases). V lost 2 bases to trimming and J lost 1 base, with 12 bases between them. From germline, CDR1 is DFQATT and CDR2 SNEGSKA (reference sequence). The CDR3 loop spans 14 amino acids. This CDR3 reads CSARPGLQSYEQYF. The DNA read from the CDR3 is TGCAGTGCTAGACCGGGACTGCAATCCTACGAG.

For this clone: Read data end 3 residues before the CDR3 end; the end is taken from the germline J gene. The chain couples TRBV7-9 to TRBJ1-2; D is ambiguous. Germline CDR1 and CDR2: SEHNR and FQNEAQ (reference sequence). The length of the CDR3 is 14 residues. CDR3: CASSFSGSGNDYTF. The CDR3 bases that were read are TGTGCCAGCAGCTTTAGCGGGAGTGGGAATGAC.

In its sample, this clone was seen many times. The CDR3 end is not reached by the read, which stops 3 residues before it; the germline J gene fills it in. V usage is TRBV20-1 and J usage is TRBJ2-1, with 9 bases aligning to TRBD2. The CDR3 spans 16 residues. V was pared by 3 bases and J by 8 bases, with 14 bases of the junction left unmatched. The V gene's germline CDR1 is DFQATT and CDR2 SNEGSKA (reference sequence). The sequenced part of the CDR3 DNA is TGCAGTGCTAGGCCCTCCTCTAGCGGGAATGGGGATGAG. Protein sequence: CSARPSSSGNGDE. The CDR3, in full, reads CSARPSSSGNGDEQFF.

This clone appeared a few times. The CDR3 goes on 3 residues after the read ends, and that part is filled in from the germline J gene. The gene calls are TRBV7-3 and TRBJ1-2; 7 nucleotides align to TRBD1. The CDR3 spans 15 residues. Germline V CDR1 and CDR2: SGHTA, FQGTGA. CDR3 region: CASSLQGDRAYDYTF. Incomplete CDR3 DNA: TGTGCCAGCAGCTTACAGGGGGACCGAGCCTACGAC. The variable domain in full, completed from reference TRBV7-3 and TRBJ1-2, reads GAGVSQTPSNKVTEKGKYVELRCDPISGHTALYWYRQSLGQGPEFLIYFQGTGAADDSGLPNDRFFAVRPEGSVSTLKIQRTERGDSAVYLCASSLQGDRAYDYTFGSGTRLTVV.

There are a few counts of this clone. The CDR3 bases that were read are TGTGCCAGCAGCTCGACAGGGGTGAACACTGAA. It yields the protein CASSSTGVNTE. The whole CDR3 region reads CASSSTGVNTEAFF. The chain carries TRBV11-2 and TRBJ1-1; 8 bases agree with TRBD1. The CDR3 end falls 3 residues outside the read, so it is completed with the germline J gene. The CDR3 is 14 residues long. From germline, CDR1 is SGHAT and CDR2 FQNNGV. Germline trimming cut 4 bases from V and 0 bases from J; bases unmatched to any gene: 1.

In its sample, this clone was seen many times. The read ends 3 residues early relative to the CDR3; the germline J gene fills the gap. The V and J genes are TRBV4-1 and TRBJ2-2; 11 bases align to TRBD2. V lost 4 bases and J lost 2; bases outside the gene matches: 9. Germline V gives CDR1 MGHRA, CDR2 YSYEKL. This CDR3 region has 18 residues. The CDR3 DNA, read in part, is TGCGCCAGCAGCCCCGGGGGGCTAGCGGGAGGAAACACCGGGGAG. Its protein is CASSPGGLAGGNTGE. The CDR3 as a whole reads CASSPGGLAGGNTGELFF.

This clone was seen many times. The read finishes 3 residues shy of the CDR3 end, and the germline J gene is used to complete it. The chain joins TRBV19 to TRBJ2-7, with TRBD1 matching 8 bases. Germline values: CDR1 LNHDA, CDR2 SQIVND (reference sequence). Unmatched junction bases numbered 8, after V lost 5 bases and J lost 2 bases. This CDR3 has 15 amino acids. This CDR3 reads CASSALSGQAYEQYF. CDR3 DNA (partial): TGTGCCAGTAGTGCCCTTTCGGGACAGGCCTACGAG.

In its sample, this clone was seen many times. Read data end 3 residues before the CDR3 end; the end is taken from the germline J gene. The V call is TRBV20-1, the J call TRBJ2-3; TRBD2 matches 11 bases. J gave up 2 bases and V 4 bases, and 8 bases lay outside the gene matches. The germline V gene encodes CDR1 DFQATT and CDR2 SNEGSKA (reference sequence). The length of the CDR3 is 16 residues. This CDR3 is CSATSPSGGLTDTQYF. The CDR3 DNA, read in part, is TGCAGTGCTACATCCCCTAGCGGGGGGCTCACAGATACG.

This clone has ten or more counts. The CDR3 is cut off 3 residues early in the read; its end comes from the germline J gene. The J gene is TRBJ2-5, the V gene TRBV7-3; no clear D gene. V was trimmed by 4 bases and J by 5 bases, leaving 11 bases between them. Looked up from germline, CDR1 is SGHTA and CDR2 is FQGTGA. This CDR3 has 13 amino acids. Partial CDR3 DNA: TGTGCCAGCAGCTCAATGCGGTCTGAGACC. Translated, it gives CASSSMRSET. The entire CDR3 is CASSSMRSETQYF.

Ten or more counts support this clone. Sequencing ends 3 residues short of the CDR3 end; the germline J gene provides the rest. V gene TRBV20-1 combines with J gene TRBJ1-1; D not resolved. V was pared by 0 bases and J by 1 base, with 9 bases between. There are 14 residues in the CDR3. CDR1 is DFQATT, CDR2 SNEGSKA, per germline (reference sequence). This CDR3 reads CSARDHSKNTEAFF. The sequenced part of the CDR3 DNA is TGCAGTGCTAGAGATCACAGCAAGAACACTGAA.

This clone was recorded many times. Read sequence stops 3 residues before the CDR3 end, and the germline J gene provides the missing end. The V and J genes are TRBV19 and TRBJ2-1, with TRBD2 identical over 9 bases. With V trimmed by 7 bases and J by 5 bases, 9 bases remained unmatched. This CDR3 spans 15 amino acids. CDR1 and CDR2 from the germline V gene are LNHDA and SQIVND (reference sequence). The sequenced CDR3 bases are TGTGCCAGTAATGTCGCTAGCGGGGCGAACAATGAG. It specifies CASNVASGANNE. The entire CDR3 protein is CASNVASGANNEQFF.

This clone was counted ten times or more. The read halts 3 residues ahead of the CDR3 end, with the missing end drawn from the germline J gene. V gene TRBV11-2 combines with J gene TRBJ2-5, with a weak D call TRBD2 (5 bases). Trimming stripped 2 bases from V and 3 bases from J, with 7 bases between. The CDR3 contains 13 residues. Germline CDR1 is SGHAT and CDR2 is FQNNGV. CDR3 region: CASSLSAEETQYF. The sequenced part of the CDR3 DNA is TGTGCCAGCAGCTTATCAGCGGAAGAGACC.

This clone showed up many times. The read terminates 3 residues before the CDR3 end, so the remaining end is supplied by the germline J gene. This chain connects TRBV7-6 to TRBJ1-1; D call uncertain. From germline, CDR1 is SGHVS and CDR2 FNYEAQ. Trimming left V 5 bases short and J 1 base short, with 14 bases between. The CDR3 sequence is 15 residues long. This CDR3 is CASSQDSGPNTEAFF. The sequenced part of the CDR3 DNA is TGTGCCAGCAGCCAGGACTCAGGCCCGAACACTGAA.

Ten or more counts support this clone. The CDR3 end falls 3 residues outside the read, so it is completed with the germline J gene. This sequence joins TRBV30 and TRBJ2-2; 8 bases are shared with TRBD2. The CDR3 is made up of 16 amino acids. The trim removed 6 bases at V and 5 bases at J, leaving 14 bases unmatched. CDR1 is GTSNPN and CDR2 is SVGIG in the germline V gene (reference sequence). The part of the CDR3 DNA that was read is TGTGCCTGCCACCTGGGCGCGGGAGGTAGAACCGGGGAG. It encodes CACHLGAGGRTGE. In full, the CDR3 reads CACHLGAGGRTGELFF.

This clone occurred a few times. Sequencing ends 3 residues short of the CDR3 end; the germline J gene provides the rest. This chain links TRBV20-1 with TRBJ1-2; no definite D call. Germline V CDR1 and CDR2: DFQATT, SNEGSKA (reference sequence). The CDR3 runs to 17 residues. CDR3 in amino acids: CSARLPEAGGPIATYTF. The sequenced CDR3 bases are TGCAGTGCTAGGCTTCCTGAGGCGGGAGGGCCGATCGCGACC.

This clone was counted at least ten times. The read stops 3 residues short of the end of the CDR3; the missing end is completed from the germline J gene. This rearrangement joins TRBV4-1 to TRBJ2-5; D remains ambiguous. Germline lookup yields CDR1 MGHRA and CDR2 YSYEKL. The CDR3 runs to 16 residues. Trimming took off 0 bases at V and 2 bases at J, with 13 bases between the two ends. The CDR3 loop reads CASSQDPPGRQETQYF. Incomplete CDR3 DNA: TGCGCCAGCAGCCAAGATCCTCCAGGTCGGCAAGAGACC.

This clone was seen many times. The read falls 3 residues short of the CDR3 end, and the missing part is taken from the germline J gene. J is TRBJ1-4 and V is TRBV13, with a possible D match to TRBD1 (6 bases). V lost 5 bases to trimming and J lost 8 bases, with 15 bases between them. The CDR3 is 14 residues long. The germline CDR1 and CDR2 sequences are PRHDT and FYEKMQ (reference sequence). This CDR3 reads CASSDQGQGEKLFF. The DNA read from the CDR3 is TGTGCCAGCAGCGACCAGGGGCAAGGCGAAAAA.

This clone occurred many times. Read coverage stops 3 residues before the CDR3 terminus; the germline J gene supplies the remainder. The J gene is TRBJ2-3, the V gene TRBV30; D may be TRBD2 (6 bases). This CDR3 is built from 12 residues. Deletions cut 2 bases from V and 3 bases from J, with 6 bases between. Germline V lookup: CDR1 GTSNPN, CDR2 SVGIG (reference sequence). Partial CDR3 DNA: TGTGCCTGGAGTAGCGGGACAGATACG. Its translation: CAWSSGTDT. The full-length CDR3 reads as CAWSSGTDTQYF.

This clone was detected only a few times. The read halts 3 residues ahead of the CDR3 end, with the missing end drawn from the germline J gene. The chain couples TRBV19 to TRBJ2-3; TRBD2 aligns across 9 bases. V was clipped by 3 bases and J by 8 bases; unmatched bases: 12. Germline V gene data show CDR1 as LNHDA and CDR2 as SQIVND (reference sequence). The CDR3 consists of 16 residues. Partial CDR3 DNA: TGTGCCAGTAGTATGGAAAAGCGGGAGGCGCGGGGTACG. It is translated as CASSMEKREARGT. The entire CDR3 sequence reads CASSMEKREARGTQYF.

This clone was observed at least ten times. With the read ending 3 residues before the CDR3 end, the germline J gene is used to fill in that end. The chain combines TRBV5-4 with TRBJ1-5; D might be TRBD1 (5 bases). Germline CDR1 reads SGHNT; CDR2 reads YYREEE (reference sequence). The CDR3 has 14 amino acids. The V end was cut by 0 bases, the J end by 4 bases, with 8 bases between. The DNA read from the CDR3 is TGTGCCAGCAGCTTGGGACAGCCAAATCAGCCC. It codes for CASSLGQPNQP. The whole CDR3 region reads CASSLGQPNQPQHF.

In this sample, this clone turned up many times. The read stops 3 residues short of the end of the CDR3; the missing end is completed from the germline J gene. The chain is built from TRBV6-1 and TRBJ1-2; D is ambiguous. The CDR3 is 13 amino acids. V was pared by 4 bases and J by 4 bases, with 10 bases between. Germline CDR1 and CDR2: MNHNS and SASEGT. This CDR3 reads CASSGRLTYGYTF. The sequenced CDR3 bases are TGTGCCAGCAGTGGGCGACTGACCTATGGC.

Ten or more counts support this clone. CDR3 sequence reads: CAATTGVGDQPQHF. Incomplete CDR3 DNA: TGTGCCGCCACGACAGGGGTGGGGGATCAGCCC. V gene TRBV10-3 combines with J gene TRBJ1-5; 8 bases line up with TRBD1. With the read ending 3 residues before the CDR3 end, the germline J gene is used to fill in that end. CDR3 length: 14 residues. The ends lost 11 bases at V and 5 bases at J; junction bases unmatched: 11. Per the germline V gene, CDR1 is ENHRY and CDR2 is SYGVKD.

In the case of this clone: The read ends 3 residues early relative to the CDR3; the germline J gene fills the gap. This chain uses TRBV7-6 with TRBJ2-3; D unclear. V lost 5 bases and J 6 bases, leaving 15 bases between the germline ends. Germline V gene sequence: CDR1 SGHVS, CDR2 FNYEAQ. The CDR3 runs 14 residues. CDR3 region: CASSIGLEFDTQYF. The part of the CDR3 DNA that was read is TGTGCCAGCAGCATAGGGCTAGAGTTTGATACG.

This clone was detected many times. Read coverage stops 3 residues before the CDR3 terminus; the germline J gene supplies the remainder. The V and J genes are TRBV6-4 and TRBJ2-3; 9 positions match TRBD1. The germline gives CDR1 MRHNA, CDR2 SNTAGT. V shed 3 bases and J 2 bases; nucleotides not matched to a gene: 3. The CDR3 covers 15 residues. CDR3: CASSEGQGDTDTQYF. CDR3 DNA, as far as it was read: TGTGCCAGCAGTGAGGGACAGGGTGACACAGATACG.

Regarding this clone: The CDR3 end falls 3 residues outside the read, so it is completed with the germline J gene. This chain links TRBV11-3 with TRBJ1-1; D is ambiguous. Trimming stripped 0 bases from V and 6 bases from J, with 8 bases between. In germline, CDR1 is SGHNT, CDR2 YENEEA. This CDR3 has 13 residues. The CDR3 sequence: CASSLDPVAEAFF. The sequenced part of the CDR3 DNA is TGTGCCAGCAGCTTAGATCCGGTCGCTGAA.